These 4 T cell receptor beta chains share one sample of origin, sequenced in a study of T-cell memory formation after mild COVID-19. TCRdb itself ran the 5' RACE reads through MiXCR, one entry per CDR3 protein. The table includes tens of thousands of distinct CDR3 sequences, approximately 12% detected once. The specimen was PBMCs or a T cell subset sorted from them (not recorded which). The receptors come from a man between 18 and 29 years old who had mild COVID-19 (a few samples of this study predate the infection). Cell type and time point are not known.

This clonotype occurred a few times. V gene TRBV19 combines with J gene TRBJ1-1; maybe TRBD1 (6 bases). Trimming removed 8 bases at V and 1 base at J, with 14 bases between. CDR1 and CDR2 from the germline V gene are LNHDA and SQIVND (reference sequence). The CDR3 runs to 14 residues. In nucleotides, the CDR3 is TGTGCCAGTTCCCCGAAGACAGGGAACACTGAAGCTTTCTTT. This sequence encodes CASSPKTGNTEAFF. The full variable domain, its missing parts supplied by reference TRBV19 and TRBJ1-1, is DGGITQSPKYLFRKEGQNVTLSCEQNLNHDAMYWYRQDPGQGLRLIYYSQIVNDFQKGDIAEGYSVSREKKESFPLTVTSAQKNPTAFYLCASSPKTGNTEAFFGQGTRLTVV.

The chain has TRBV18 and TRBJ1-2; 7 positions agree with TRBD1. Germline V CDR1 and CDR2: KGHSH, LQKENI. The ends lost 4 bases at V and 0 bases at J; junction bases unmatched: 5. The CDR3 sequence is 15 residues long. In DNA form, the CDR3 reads TGTGCCAGCTCACGCGGGACAGATACTAACTATGGCTACACCTTC. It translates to CASSRGTDTNYGYTF. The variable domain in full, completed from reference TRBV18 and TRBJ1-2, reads NAGVMQNPRHLVRRRGQEARLRCSPMKGHSHVYWYRQLPEEGLKFMVYLQKENIIDESGMPKERFSAEFPKEGPSILRIQQVVRGDSAAYFCASSRGTDTNYGYTFGSGTRLTVV.

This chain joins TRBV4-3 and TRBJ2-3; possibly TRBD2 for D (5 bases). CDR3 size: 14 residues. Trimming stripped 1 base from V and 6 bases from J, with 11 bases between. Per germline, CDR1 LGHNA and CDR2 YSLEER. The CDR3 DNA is TGCGCCAGCAGCCAAGCTAGCACGCAGGATACGCAGTATTTT. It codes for CASSQASTQDTQYF.

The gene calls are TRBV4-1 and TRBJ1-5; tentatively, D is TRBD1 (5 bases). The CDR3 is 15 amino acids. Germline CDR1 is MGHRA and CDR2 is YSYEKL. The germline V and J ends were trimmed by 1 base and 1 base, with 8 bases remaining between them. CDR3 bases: TGCGCCAGCAGCCAAGCAAGGGGCAGCAATCAGCCCCAGCATTTT. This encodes CASSQARGSNQPQHF.